The rows below give T cell receptor beta chains drawn from one sample of a study of Ad26.COV2.S vaccination and SARS-CoV-2 variants. The data were produced by immunoSEQ multiplex PCR, yet TCRdb's version contains in-frame clones alone and is incomplete. This sample yields some 45,000 clones, of which 83% are seen a single time; approximately 51% belongs to the top ten. This material consisted of peripheral blood, taken after recovery from COVID-19. Receptors originate from a human donor who had recovered from COVID-19. Each CDR3 is given with its conserved first and last residue. The D gene is left open where the match is weak. Size tells how often a clone was seen (once, few, many) or the class of an expanded clone, and some rows leave it out.

abundance: .
v_gene: TRBV27
d_gene: TRBD2
j_gene: TRBJ2-7
CDR3nt: TGTGCCAGCAGCCGTGGGACTAGCGGCTACGAGCAGTACTTC
CDR3aa: CASSRGTSGYEQYF

abundance: .
v_gene: TRBV24-1
d_gene: .
j_gene: TRBJ2-5
CDR3nt: TGTGCCACCAGTGATTTGCAAGGGTACCAAGAGACCCAGTACTTC
CDR3aa: CATSDLQGYQETQYF

abundance: .
v_gene: TRBV13
d_gene: .
j_gene: TRBJ2-7
CDR3nt: TGTGCCAGCAGCCCCCGACCGGAGGGCGAGCAGTACTTC
CDR3aa: CASSPRPEGEQYF

abundance: .
v_gene: TRBV6-5
d_gene: .
j_gene: TRBJ2-3
CDR3nt: TGTGCCAGCAGTTTAGGGGTCGGTACGCAGTATTTT
CDR3aa: CASSLGVGTQYF

abundance: .
v_gene: TRBV3-1/TRBV3-2
d_gene: .
j_gene: TRBJ2-1
CDR3nt: TGTGCCAGCAGCCACCTTAGCGGTGGGGGCAATGAGCAGTTCTTC
CDR3aa: CASSHLSGGGNEQFF

abundance: .
v_gene: TRBV7-9
d_gene: .
j_gene: TRBJ1-1
CDR3nt: TGTGCCAGCAGCTTTTCGAACACTGAAGCTTTCTTT
CDR3aa: CASSFSNTEAFF

abundance: .
v_gene: TRBV18
d_gene: .
j_gene: TRBJ2-4
CDR3nt: TGTGCCAGCTCACCAAGACAGACCCAAAACATTCAGTACTTC
CDR3aa: CASSPRQTQNIQYF

abundance: .
v_gene: TRBV7-2
d_gene: TRBD1
j_gene: TRBJ1-1
CDR3nt: TGTGCCAGCAGCTCCCAACAGGGGGCTAACACTGAAGCTTTCTTT
CDR3aa: CASSSQQGANTEAFF

abundance: once
v_gene: TRBV12-3/TRBV12-4
d_gene: .
j_gene: TRBJ2-1
CDR3nt: TGTGCCAGCAGCCTGTCCGACAGCGGTGAGCAGTTCTTC
CDR3aa: CASSLSDSGEQFF

abundance: .
v_gene: TRBV3-1/TRBV3-2
d_gene: TRBD1
j_gene: TRBJ1-4
CDR3nt: TGTGCCAGCAGCCAAGTATTTAACAGGGGGGAAAAACTGTTTTTT
CDR3aa: CASSQVFNRGEKLFF

abundance: few
v_gene: TRBV24-1
d_gene: .
j_gene: TRBJ2-5
CDR3nt: TGTGCCACCAGTGATTTCGAGTCAAAGAAGGAGACCCAGTACTTC
CDR3aa: CATSDFESKKETQYF

abundance: .
v_gene: TRBV7-3
d_gene: TRBD2
j_gene: TRBJ2-2
CDR3nt: TGTGCCAGCAGCTCCCCCGAACTAGCGCGTACCGGGGAGCTGTTTTTT
CDR3aa: CASSSPELARTGELFF

abundance: .
v_gene: TRBV28
d_gene: TRBD2
j_gene: TRBJ2-7
CDR3nt: TGTGCCAGCAGCCGTAGCGGGCCCTACGAGCAGTACTTC
CDR3aa: CASSRSGPYEQYF

abundance: .
v_gene: TRBV12-3/TRBV12-4
d_gene: .
j_gene: TRBJ2-1
CDR3nt: TGTGCCAGCAGTTTGGGAGAGCAGTTCTTC
CDR3aa: CASSLGEQFF

abundance: .
v_gene: TRBV10-3
d_gene: TRBD2
j_gene: TRBJ2-5
CDR3nt: TGTGCCATCCGTGGGGGACTAAACCTATACTTC
CDR3aa: CAIRGGLNLYF

abundance: once
v_gene: TRBV7-9
d_gene: .
j_gene: TRBJ1-3
CDR3nt: TGTGCCAGCAGAGCCGAGAATTCTGGAAACACCATATATTTT
CDR3aa: CASRAENSGNTIYF

abundance: .
v_gene: TRBV7-9
d_gene: TRBD2
j_gene: TRBJ2-4
CDR3nt: TGTGCCAGCAGCCTCCGGGGGGGCCCTCAAAACATTCAGTACTTC
CDR3aa: CASSLRGGPQNIQYF

abundance: .
v_gene: TRBV12-2
d_gene: .
j_gene: TRBJ1-1
CDR3nt: TGTGCAAGTCGCTTAACCCGCCTCGGGAGCCCCACTGAAGCTTTCTTT
CDR3aa: CASRLTRLGSPTEAFF

abundance: .
v_gene: TRBV10-1
d_gene: TRBD2
j_gene: TRBJ2-3
CDR3nt: TGCGCCAGCAGTGAGGGACTAGGAACAGATACGCAGTATTTT
CDR3aa: CASSEGLGTDTQYF

abundance: .
v_gene: TRBV5-1
d_gene: .
j_gene: TRBJ2-1
CDR3nt: TGCGCCAGCAGCCGGGAGACGCGAAGCTCCTACAATGAGCAGTTCTTC
CDR3aa: CASSRETRSSYNEQFF

abundance: .
v_gene: TRBV19
d_gene: .
j_gene: TRBJ2-2
CDR3nt: TGTGCCAGTAGTGTTAGAGGGGCTGCGAACACCGGGGAGCTGTTTTTT
CDR3aa: CASSVRGAANTGELFF

abundance: .
v_gene: TRBV7-2
d_gene: .
j_gene: TRBJ1-6
CDR3nt: TGTGCCAGCAGCTTACTGGGGATCAGCCAGTCACCCCTCCACTTT
CDR3aa: CASSLLGISQSPLHF

abundance: .
v_gene: TRBV19
d_gene: .
j_gene: TRBJ2-2
CDR3nt: TGTGCCAGTAGTATTGGGCAGGCGAACACCGGGGAGCTGTTTTTT
CDR3aa: CASSIGQANTGELFF

abundance: .
v_gene: TRBV19
d_gene: .
j_gene: TRBJ2-7
CDR3nt: TGTGCCAGTAGCGGGGGGACAACTGAGCAGTACTTC
CDR3aa: CASSGGTTEQYF

abundance: .
v_gene: TRBV27
d_gene: .
j_gene: TRBJ1-1
CDR3nt: TGTGCCAGCAGTTTAAAGGGAATGACTATGAACACTGAAGCTTTCTTT
CDR3aa: CASSLKGMTMNTEAFF

abundance: .
v_gene: TRBV2
d_gene: .
j_gene: TRBJ1-3
CDR3nt: TGTGCCAGCAGTTTTGGACGGTCCTCTGGAAACACCATATATTTT
CDR3aa: CASSFGRSSGNTIYF

abundance: few
v_gene: TRBV30
d_gene: .
j_gene: TRBJ2-1
CDR3nt: TGTGCCTGGACCGGGCTATCGGGAATTAATGAGCAGTTCTTC
CDR3aa: CAWTGLSGINEQFF

abundance: .
v_gene: TRBV5-1
d_gene: .
j_gene: TRBJ2-3
CDR3nt: TGCGCCAGCAGCATTAGCGGAGCCAGCACAGATACGCAGTATTTT
CDR3aa: CASSISGASTDTQYF

abundance: once
v_gene: TRBV5-1
d_gene: TRBD1
j_gene: TRBJ2-7
CDR3nt: TGCGCCAGCAGCTTTGGGGCGACAGGGGATTCCTACGAGCAGTACTTC
CDR3aa: CASSFGATGDSYEQYF

abundance: .
v_gene: TRBV18
d_gene: TRBD1
j_gene: TRBJ2-5
CDR3nt: TGTGCCAGCTCACCAGACAGGGCGGGGACCCAGTACTTC
CDR3aa: CASSPDRAGTQYF

abundance: .
v_gene: TRBV24-1
d_gene: TRBD2
j_gene: TRBJ2-1
CDR3nt: TGTGCCACCAGTGACCCGGGACTAGCGGGGGGCACCCGTTACAATGAGCAGTTCTTC
CDR3aa: CATSDPGLAGGTRYNEQFF

abundance: .
v_gene: TRBV7-9
d_gene: .
j_gene: TRBJ1-3
CDR3nt: TGTGCCAGCAGCCGAGGAAGCTCTGGAAACACCATATATTTT
CDR3aa: CASSRGSSGNTIYF

abundance: once
v_gene: TRBV12-3/TRBV12-4
d_gene: .
j_gene: TRBJ2-3
CDR3nt: TGTGCCAGCAGGGTCAGGGGCCCAGATACGCAGTATTTT
CDR3aa: CASRVRGPDTQYF

abundance: .
v_gene: TRBV5-1
d_gene: .
j_gene: TRBJ2-5
CDR3nt: TGCGCCAGCAGCATCTCAGGGGACCTGGGGGAGACCCAGTACTTC
CDR3aa: CASSISGDLGETQYF

abundance: .
v_gene: TRBV4-2
d_gene: TRBD2
j_gene: TRBJ2-2
CDR3nt: TGTGCCAGCAGCCTTCTACCGGGACTAGCGGGGGCCCAGAACACCGGGGAGCTGTTTTTT
CDR3aa: CASSLLPGLAGAQNTGELFF

abundance: .
v_gene: TRBV10-3
d_gene: .
j_gene: TRBJ1-6
CDR3nt: TGTGCCATCAGTGAGCTAGTAGGGAATTCACCCCTCCACTTT
CDR3aa: CAISELVGNSPLHF

abundance: .
v_gene: TRBV6-1
d_gene: TRBD2
j_gene: TRBJ2-7
CDR3nt: TGTGCCAGCAGTGAAGTGGGAGGGATCAAGACTATGGGGGGCTACGAGCAGTACTTC
CDR3aa: CASSEVGGIKTMGGYEQYF

abundance: .
v_gene: TRBV11-2
d_gene: .
j_gene: TRBJ2-2
CDR3nt: TGTGCCAGCAGCTCTTCGACTAGGACCGGGGAGCTGTTTTTT
CDR3aa: CASSSSTRTGELFF

abundance: .
v_gene: TRBV3-1/TRBV3-2
d_gene: .
j_gene: TRBJ1-5
CDR3nt: TGTGCCAGCAGCCTAGGGAGTGGTCAGCCCCAGCATTTT
CDR3aa: CASSLGSGQPQHF

abundance: .
v_gene: TRBV10-1
d_gene: TRBD1
j_gene: TRBJ2-2
CDR3nt: TGCGCCAGCAGTACCACAGGGGCCGGGGAGCTGTTTTTT
CDR3aa: CASSTTGAGELFF

abundance: .
v_gene: TRBV6-5
d_gene: .
j_gene: TRBJ1-5
CDR3nt: TGTGCCAGCAAGGGGGGAGGTCCCCGCAATCAGCCCCAGCATTTT
CDR3aa: CASKGGGPRNQPQHF

abundance: .
v_gene: TRBV19
d_gene: .
j_gene: TRBJ1-1
CDR3nt: TGTGCCAGTACCCCTGAAGCTTTCAGGCGGACTGAAGCTTTCTTT
CDR3aa: CASTPEAFRRTEAFF

abundance: .
v_gene: TRBV5-1
d_gene: .
j_gene: TRBJ1-1
CDR3nt: TGCGCCAGCAGCAAAAGGGGCGAGAACCCTCAAGCTTTCTTT
CDR3aa: CASSKRGENPQAFF

abundance: .
v_gene: TRBV6-5
d_gene: .
j_gene: TRBJ2-7
CDR3nt: TGTGCCAGCAGCCTCCCGGACGTAACCTACGAGCAGTACTTC
CDR3aa: CASSLPDVTYEQYF

abundance: once
v_gene: TRBV27
d_gene: TRBD1
j_gene: TRBJ1-5
CDR3nt: TGTGCCAGCAGTCCGAGACAGGGGGCGCCGGGGTATCAGCCCCAGCATTTT
CDR3aa: CASSPRQGAPGYQPQHF

abundance: .
v_gene: TRBV9
d_gene: .
j_gene: TRBJ2-3
CDR3nt: TGTGCCAGCAGCGTAGAGGTCTCGCCGCTCACAGATACGCAGTATTTT
CDR3aa: CASSVEVSPLTDTQYF

abundance: .
v_gene: TRBV6-4
d_gene: .
j_gene: TRBJ1-1
CDR3nt: TGTGCCAGTAGTACAGTAGGCGGCTACACTGAAGCTTTCTTT
CDR3aa: CASSTVGGYTEAFF

abundance: .
v_gene: TRBV7-9
d_gene: TRBD2
j_gene: TRBJ2-1
CDR3nt: TGTGCCAGCAGCCCCCTTGACTGGGAGGGCTACAATGAGCAGTTCTTC
CDR3aa: CASSPLDWEGYNEQFF